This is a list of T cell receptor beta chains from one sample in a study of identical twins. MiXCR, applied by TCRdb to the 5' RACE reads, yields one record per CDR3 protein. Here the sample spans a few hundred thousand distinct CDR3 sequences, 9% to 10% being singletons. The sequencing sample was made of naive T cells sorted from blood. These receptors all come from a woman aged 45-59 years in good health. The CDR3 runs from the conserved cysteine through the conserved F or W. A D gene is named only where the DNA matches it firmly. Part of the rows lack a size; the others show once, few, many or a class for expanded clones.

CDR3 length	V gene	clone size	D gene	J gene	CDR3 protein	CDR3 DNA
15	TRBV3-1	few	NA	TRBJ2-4	CASSGAGLAKNIQYF	TGTGCCAGCAGCGGGGCCGGTCTAGCCAAAAACATTCAGTACTTC
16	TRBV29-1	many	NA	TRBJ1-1	CSVEDPLGVRNTEAFF	TGCAGCGTTGAAGATCCCCTAGGGGTTCGGAACACTGAAGCTTTCTTT
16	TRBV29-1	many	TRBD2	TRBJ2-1	CSVGGEPGLAHNEQFF	TGCAGCGTTGGCGGAGAACCGGGACTAGCCCACAATGAGCAGTTCTTC
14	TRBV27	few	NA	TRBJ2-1	CASQIGGSYNEQFF	TGTGCCAGCCAGATTGGGGGCTCCTACAATGAGCAGTTCTTC
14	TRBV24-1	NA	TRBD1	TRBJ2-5	CATSEADREETQYF	TGTGCCACCAGTGAAGCCGACAGGGAGGAGACCCAGTACTTC
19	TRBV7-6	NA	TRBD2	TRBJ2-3	CASSLSYPGLAGVTDTQYF	TGTGCCAGCAGCTTAAGCTACCCGGGACTAGCGGGAGTAACAGATACGCAGTATTTT
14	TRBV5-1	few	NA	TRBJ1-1	CASSRGMRVTEAFF	TGCGCCAGCAGCCGGGGGATGAGGGTGACTGAAGCTTTCTTT
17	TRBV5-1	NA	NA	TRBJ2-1	CASKQGGGRSPYNEQFF	TGCGCCAGCAAGCAAGGGGGGGGGCGGTCCCCCTACAATGAGCAGTTCTTC
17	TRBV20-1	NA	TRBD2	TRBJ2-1	CSARLSGASGAPNEQFF	TGCAGTGCTAGACTCTCTGGCGCTAGCGGTGCGCCCAATGAGCAGTTCTTC
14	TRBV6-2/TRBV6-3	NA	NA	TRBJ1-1	CASRPWAGNTEAFF	TGTGCCAGCAGGCCATGGGCGGGGAACACTGAAGCTTTCTTT
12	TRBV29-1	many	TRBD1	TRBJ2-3	CSGQGLGDTQYF	TGCAGCGGACAGGGTCTTGGGGATACGCAGTATTTT
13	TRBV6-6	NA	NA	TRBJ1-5	CASSYGRFQPQHF	TGTGCCAGCAGTTACGGGAGATTTCAGCCCCAGCATTTT
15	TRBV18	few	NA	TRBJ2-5	CASSPPLSTQETQYF	TGTGCCAGCTCACCACCTCTATCGACCCAAGAGACCCAGTACTTC
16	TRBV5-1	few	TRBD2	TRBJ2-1	CASSLVGTSGAYEQFF	TGCGCCAGCAGCTTGGTTGGGACTAGCGGGGCCTATGAGCAGTTCTTC
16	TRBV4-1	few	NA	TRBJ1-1	CASSQTTGERNTEAFF	TGCGCCAGCAGCCAAACCACGGGGGAGAGGAACACTGAAGCTTTCTTT
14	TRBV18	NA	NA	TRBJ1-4	CASASMGTNEKLFF	TGTGCCAGCGCCTCAATGGGGACTAATGAAAAACTGTTTTTT
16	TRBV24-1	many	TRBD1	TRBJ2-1	CATSDLGTGISNEQFF	TGTGCCACCAGTGATTTGGGGACAGGGATCAGCAATGAGCAGTTCTTC
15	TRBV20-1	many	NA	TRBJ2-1	CSARVRPVSYNEQFF	TGCAGTGCTAGAGTTCGGCCAGTCTCCTACAATGAGCAGTTCTTC
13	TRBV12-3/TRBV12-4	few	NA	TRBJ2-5	CASSLVNQETQYF	TGTGCCAGCAGTTTAGTCAACCAAGAGACCCAGTACTTC
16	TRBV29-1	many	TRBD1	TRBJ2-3	CSARGGDRGSTDTQYF	TGCAGCGCCCGTGGCGGGGACAGGGGAAGCACAGATACGCAGTATTTT
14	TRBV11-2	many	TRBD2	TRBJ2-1	CASSVSGSFNEQFF	TGTGCCAGCAGCGTTAGCGGGAGTTTCAATGAGCAGTTCTTC
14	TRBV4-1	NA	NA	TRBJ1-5	CASSQDGSNQPQHF	TGCGCCAGCAGCCAAGATGGTTCCAATCAGCCCCAGCATTTT
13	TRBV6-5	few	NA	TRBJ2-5	CASSYGTKETQYF	TGTGCCAGCAGTTACGGAACGAAAGAGACCCAGTACTTC
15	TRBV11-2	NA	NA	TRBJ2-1	CASSFDQSSYNEQFF	TGTGCCAGCAGCTTCGACCAGAGCTCCTACAATGAGCAGTTCTTC
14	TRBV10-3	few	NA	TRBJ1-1	CAISDRGLNTEAFF	TGTGCCATCAGCGATAGGGGACTGAACACTGAAGCTTTCTTT
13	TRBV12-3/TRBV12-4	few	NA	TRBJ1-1	CASSFRRPTEAFF	TGTGCCAGCAGTTTCAGGCGGCCCACTGAAGCTTTCTTT
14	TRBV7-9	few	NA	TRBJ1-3	CASRLGPSGNTIYF	TGTGCCAGCCGATTAGGCCCCTCTGGAAACACCATATATTTT
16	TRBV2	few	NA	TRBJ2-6	CASSEVGRVRANVLTF	TGTGCCAGCAGTGAAGTAGGACGTGTAAGGGCCAACGTCCTGACTTTC
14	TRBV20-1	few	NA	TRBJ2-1	CSASGTAGVNEQFF	TGCAGTGCTAGTGGGACAGCGGGGGTGAATGAGCAGTTCTTC
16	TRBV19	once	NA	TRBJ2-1	CASSSKGKLTYNEQFF	TGTGCCAGTAGTAGTAAGGGGAAGTTAACCTACAATGAGCAGTTCTTC
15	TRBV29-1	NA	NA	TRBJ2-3	CSVEDPRGSTDTQYF	TGCAGCGTTGAAGATCCACGGGGTAGCACAGATACGCAGTATTTT
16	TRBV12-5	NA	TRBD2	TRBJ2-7	CASGLGSSSGSREQYF	TGTGCTAGTGGTTTGGGTAGTTCTAGCGGGAGTCGTGAGCAGTACTTC
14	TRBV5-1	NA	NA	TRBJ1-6	CASSPRVHNSPLHF	TGCGCCAGCAGCCCAAGGGTTCACAATTCACCCCTCCACTTT
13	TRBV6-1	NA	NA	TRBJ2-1	CASSAGTKGVQFF	TGTGCCAGCAGCGCCGGGACAAAAGGGGTGCAGTTCTTC
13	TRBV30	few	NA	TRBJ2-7	CAWSSSIEYEQYF	TGTGCCTGGAGTTCTAGTATTGAGTACGAGCAGTACTTC
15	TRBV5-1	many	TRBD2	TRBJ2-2	CASSVTSGRTGELFF	TGCGCCAGCAGCGTGACTAGCGGGAGGACCGGGGAGCTGTTTTTT
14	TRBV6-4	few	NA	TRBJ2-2	CASKDWTQTGELFF	TGTGCCAGCAAAGATTGGACTCAAACCGGGGAGCTGTTTTTT
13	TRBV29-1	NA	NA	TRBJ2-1	CSVELVVGYEQFF	TGCAGCGTTGAGCTAGTAGTAGGCTATGAGCAGTTCTTC
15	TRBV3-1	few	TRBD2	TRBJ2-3	CASSRLAGGPDTQYF	TGTGCCAGCAGCCGACTAGCGGGAGGTCCAGATACGCAGTATTTT
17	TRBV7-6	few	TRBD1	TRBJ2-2	CASSYDIGRGHTGELFF	TGTGCCAGCAGCTACGATATAGGCAGGGGGCATACCGGGGAGCTGTTTTTT
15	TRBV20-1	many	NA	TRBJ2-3	CSAPGVGASTDTQYF	TGCAGTGCTCCGGGGGTCGGGGCTAGCACAGATACGCAGTATTTT
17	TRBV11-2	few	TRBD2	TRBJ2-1	CASSSLTGLAGGAGQFF	TGTGCCAGCAGCTCCCTAACGGGACTAGCGGGAGGCGCAGGGCAGTTCTTC
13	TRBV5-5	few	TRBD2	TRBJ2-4	CASSLGGLAGAYF	TGTGCCAGCAGCTTGGGGGGACTAGCGGGAGCGTACTTC
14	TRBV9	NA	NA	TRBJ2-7	CASSPPGSRPEQYF	TGTGCCAGCAGCCCCCCGGGATCCCGGCCGGAGCAGTACTTC
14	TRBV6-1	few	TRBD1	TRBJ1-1	CASSPRTGGFEAFF	TGTGCCAGCAGTCCCCGGACAGGGGGCTTTGAAGCTTTCTTT